This passage covers 22 T cell receptor beta chains from one sample sequenced in a study of shared clonotypes between healthy human individuals. The repertoire was sequenced with immunoSEQ multiplex PCR; TCRdb's copy has only in-frame clones and lacks some. The sample yields nearly 1,000,000 clones, approximately 76% seen once. The sample comprised memory CD4+ T cells sorted from blood. Subset given: CD45RA-negative fraction. Source of these receptors: a man aged 18 to 29 in good health.

The CDR3 reads CASSLGQGTGNTIYF. The CDR3 coding sequence is TGTGCCAGCAGCTTGGGGCAAGGGACGGGAAACACCATATATTTT. The chain joins TRBV5-4 to TRBJ1-3; D might be TRBD1 (5 bases). V lost 0 bases to trimming and J lost 4 bases, with 11 bases between them. The CDR3 sequence is 15 residues long. Germline V gene sequence: CDR1 SGHNT, CDR2 YYREEE (reference sequence).

This chain connects TRBV5-6 to TRBJ2-3, with TRBD2 matching 12 bases. CDR3 length: 18 residues. Germline CDR1 reads SGHDT; CDR2 reads YYEEEE. V dropped 4 bases and J dropped 0; count of bases not matched to a gene: 9. DNA for the CDR3: TGTGCCAGCAGCGTCGGACTAGCGGGGAAACCTAGCACAGATACGCAGTATTTT. The encoded protein is CASSVGLAGKPSTDTQYF.

This clone was seen just once. J is TRBJ2-7 and V is TRBV28; TRBD1 agrees at 7 bases. The J segment lost 0 bases and the V segment lost 6 bases, leaving 8 bases of the junction unmatched. This CDR3 has 15 amino acids. Per the germline V gene, CDR1 is MDHEN and CDR2 is SYDVKM. The CDR3: CASSRDHRGSYEQYF. As DNA, the CDR3 is TGTGCCAGCAGCCGGGACCACAGGGGCTCCTACGAGCAGTACTTC.

This chain links TRBV7-2 with TRBJ2-7; D is uncertain. Looked up from germline, CDR1 is SGHTA and CDR2 is FQGNSA. The CDR3 is 13 amino acids. Trimming cost V 3 bases and J 4 bases, with 10 bases left between them. The CDR3 nucleotides are TGTGCCAGCAGCTTGGAATCGAGTTACGAGCAGTACTTC. It encodes CASSLESSYEQYF. Looking up the rest from reference TRBV7-2 and TRBJ2-7 gives the full variable domain: GAGVSQSPSNKVTEKGKDVELRCDPISGHTALYWYRQSLGQGLEFLIYFQGNSAPDKSGLPSDRFSAERTGGSVSTLTIQRTQQEDSAVYLCASSLESSYEQYFGPGTRLTVT.

This clone was found a few times. The chain links TRBV11-2 to TRBJ2-5; 8 bases align to TRBD2. Unmatched junction bases numbered 8, after V lost 4 bases and J lost 4 bases. Germline V gene data show CDR1 as SGHAT and CDR2 as FQNNGV. The CDR3 length is 15 residues. The CDR3 DNA reads TGTGCCAGCAGCTCACGGGGGGGCGGCCGAGAGACCCAGTACTTC. It codes for CASSSRGGGRETQYF.

This clone appeared a single time. V and J are TRBV6-1 and TRBJ2-7; 12 nucleotides match TRBD2. The CDR3 is 14 residues long. V dropped 4 bases and J dropped 9; count of bases not matched to a gene: 7. CDR1 and CDR2 (germline): MNHNS, SASEGT. The CDR3 region is CASSGASGRAAQYF. CDR3 bases: TGTGCCAGCAGTGGAGCTAGCGGGAGGGCCGCGCAGTACTTC.

The chain carries TRBV7-9 and TRBJ2-7, with D perhaps TRBD2 (5 bases). Deletions cut 8 bases from V and 7 bases from J, with 18 bases between. Looked up from germline, CDR1 is SEHNR and CDR2 is FQNEAQ (reference sequence). The CDR3 covers 13 residues. The CDR3 here is CASSRTAYGEQYF. The CDR3 nucleotides read TGTGCCAGCTCCAGGACTGCCTACGGAGAGCAGTACTTC.

This sequence joins TRBV5-4 and TRBJ1-2, with D tentatively TRBD1 (5 bases). The V gene lost 0 bases and the J gene lost 1 base, with 10 bases spanning the gap. This CDR3 has 15 residues. The germline V gene encodes CDR1 SGHNT and CDR2 YYREEE (reference sequence). CDR3 in DNA: TGTGCCAGCAGCTTGGACCGGGGGAATAACTATGGCTACACCTTC. Its protein product is CASSLDRGNNYGYTF.

With respect to this clone: Other DNA sequences within the sample encode an identical CDR3. The V gene is TRBV10-3, the J gene TRBJ2-3; D unclear. CDR3 length: 13 amino acids. The germline CDR1 and CDR2 sequences are ENHRY and SYGVKD. Trimming shortened V by 0 bases and J by 6 bases, and 7 bases separated the two germline ends. The CDR3 region is CAISESPVDTQYF. The CDR3 region has the DNA TGTGCCATCAGTGAGTCCCCCGTGGATACGCAGTATTTT.

This clone has just one count. V is TRBV19 and J is TRBJ1-5; D is undetermined. The germline V and J ends were trimmed by 2 bases and 1 base, with 6 bases remaining between them. The CDR3 consists of 14 residues. Germline V gene sequence: CDR1 LNHDA, CDR2 SQIVND (reference sequence). The CDR3 loop is CASSIYSSNQPQHF. CDR3 coding DNA: TGTGCCAGTAGTATATACAGCAGCAATCAGCCCCAGCATTTT.

V and J are TRBV6-1 and TRBJ1-1; D not certain. The CDR3 has 13 residues. Germline CDR1 and CDR2: MNHNS and SASEGT. The V and J ends lost 2 bases and 5 bases respectively, with 9 bases between them. CDR3 in DNA: TGTGCCAGCAGTGAACGGCAGCCAACTGAAGCTTTCTTT. Translation gives CASSERQPTEAFF.

This clone was seen only a few times. The chain has TRBV6-4 and TRBJ1-2; D unclear. This CDR3 spans 15 amino acids. V lost 5 bases, J lost 0 bases, and 13 bases lay in between. Germline lookup yields CDR1 MRHNA and CDR2 SNTAGT. Here the CDR3 reads CASSPGSSPNYGYTF. CDR3 nucleotides: TGTGCCAGCAGTCCCGGGTCCAGCCCTAACTATGGCTACACCTTC.

The table lists this clone with a few counts. This chain uses TRBV4-1 with TRBJ1-4; D is uncertain. Looked up from germline, CDR1 is MGHRA and CDR2 is YSYEKL. This CDR3 spans 17 amino acids. Trimming left V 1 base short and J 7 bases short, with 19 bases between. The CDR3 spells CASSQVVIGGGGEKLFF. DNA for the CDR3: TGCGCCAGCAGCCAAGTAGTGATAGGAGGTGGAGGTGAAAAACTGTTTTTT.

The chain uses TRBV10-3 and TRBJ1-6; 7 nucleotides line up with TRBD1. The CDR3 contains 13 residues. J lost 7 bases, V lost 10 bases, and 7 bases had no gene match. From germline, CDR1 is ENHRY and CDR2 SYGVKD. The DNA of the CDR3 is TGTGCCACCACGGGACAGTTGAATTCACCCCTCCACTTT. Translating it yields CATTGQLNSPLHF.

The gene calls are TRBV5-8 and TRBJ1-1; D is uncertain. Germline lookup yields CDR1 SGHTS and CDR2 YDEGEE. This CDR3 region has 16 residues. V was shortened by 2 bases and J by 4 bases, with 18 bases between the two germline ends. The CDR3 spells CASSFSRGRARTEAFF. DNA of the CDR3: TGTGCCAGCAGCTTTTCTCGTGGACGAGCGCGCACTGAAGCTTTCTTT.

In this sample, this clone turned up a few times. V is TRBV11-2 and J is TRBJ2-5, with unresolved D. Per germline, CDR1 SGHAT and CDR2 FQNNGV. Trimming took off 7 bases at V and 3 bases at J, with 12 bases between the two ends. The CDR3 runs 13 residues. CDR3 sequence (DNA): TGTGCCAGCACCCAAGGAGAGAAAGAGACCCAGTACTTC. Amino acid sequence: CASTQGEKETQYF.

The chain uses TRBV9 and TRBJ1-1, with a possible D match to TRBD1 (5 bases). Deletions cut 4 bases from V and 5 bases from J, with 15 bases between. The germline CDR1 and CDR2 sequences are SGDLS and YYNGEE. The CDR3 extends over 14 amino acids. The CDR3 loop is CASSTDPGGTEAFF. The CDR3 region has the DNA TGTGCCAGCAGCACCGATCCTGGGGGGACTGAAGCTTTCTTT.

The CDR3 region is CASSFDRRTYEQYF. The CDR3 DNA reads TGTGCCAGCAGTTTTGACAGGCGAACTTACGAGCAGTACTTC. The rearrangement joins TRBV27 to TRBJ2-7, with D tentatively TRBD1 (6 bases). V shed 3 bases and J shed 4 bases, with 13 bases lying between them. The CDR3 runs 14 residues. Germline V gene lookup returns CDR1 MNHEY and CDR2 SMNVEV (reference sequence).

With respect to this clone: Other DNA sequences in this specimen translate into the identical CDR3. The V call is TRBV19, the J call TRBJ2-5; D possibly matches TRBD1 or TRBD2 (6 bases each). The V gene's germline CDR1 is LNHDA and CDR2 SQIVND (reference sequence). Trimming pared 1 base from V and 5 bases from J, leaving 14 bases between. This CDR3 contains 15 residues. The CDR3 loop is CASSIGRGSGETQYF. The CDR3 nucleotides are TGTGCCAGTAGTATAGGGAGGGGGTCGGGCGAGACCCAGTACTTC.

The CDR3 reads CASRTSGTANTGELFF. The CDR3 bases are TGTGCCAGCAGGACATCCGGGACAGCGAACACCGGGGAGCTGTTTTTT. This rearrangement joins TRBV25-1 to TRBJ2-2, with 7 bases aligning to TRBD1. The junction had 7 bases not matched to a gene; V was cut back by 6 bases and J by 0 bases. The CDR3 covers 16 residues. Germline CDR1 and CDR2: MGHDK and SYGVNS.

Comment on this clone: Only one base separates this from a far larger clonotype, so it likely reflects a read error. Distinct nucleotide sequences in the sample also encode this CDR3. V is TRBV7-9 and J is TRBJ1-6; 7 positions match TRBD1. Germline V lookup: CDR1 SEHNR, CDR2 FQNEAQ (reference sequence). The junction had 3 bases not matched to a gene; V was cut back by 5 bases and J by 5 bases. The CDR3 is 14 residues long. For the CDR3, the DNA is TGTGCCAGCAGCCCTACAGGGGATAATTCACCCCTCCACTTT. Translated, it gives CASSPTGDNSPLHF.

The V gene is TRBV7-9, the J gene TRBJ2-5; tentative D call: TRBD1 (6 bases). The germline V gene encodes CDR1 SEHNR and CDR2 FQNEAQ (reference sequence). V was clipped by 6 bases and J by 5 bases, with 13 bases between them. The CDR3 has 13 amino acids. The CDR3 sequence: CASRLTGLETQYF. In nucleotides, the CDR3 is TGTGCCAGCAGACTTACAGGGTTGGAGACCCAGTACTTC.